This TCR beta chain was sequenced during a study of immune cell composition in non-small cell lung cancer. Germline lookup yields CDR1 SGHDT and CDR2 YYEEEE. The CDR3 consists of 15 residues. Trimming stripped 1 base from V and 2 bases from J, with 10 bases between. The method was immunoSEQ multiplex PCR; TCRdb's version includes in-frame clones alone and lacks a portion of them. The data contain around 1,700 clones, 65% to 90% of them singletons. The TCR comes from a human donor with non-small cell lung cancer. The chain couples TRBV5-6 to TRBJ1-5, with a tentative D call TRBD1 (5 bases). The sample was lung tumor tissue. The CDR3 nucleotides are TGTGCCAGCAGCTTGTTCGGGGGACGCAATCAGCCCCAGCATTTT. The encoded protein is CASSLFGGRNQPQHF. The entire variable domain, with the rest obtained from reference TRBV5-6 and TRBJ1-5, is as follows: DAGVTQSPTHLIKTRGQQVTLRCSPKSGHDTVSWYQQALGQGPQFIFQYYEEEERQRGNFPDRFSGHQFPNYSSELNVNALLLGDSALYLCASSLFGGRNQPQHFGDGTRLSIL.